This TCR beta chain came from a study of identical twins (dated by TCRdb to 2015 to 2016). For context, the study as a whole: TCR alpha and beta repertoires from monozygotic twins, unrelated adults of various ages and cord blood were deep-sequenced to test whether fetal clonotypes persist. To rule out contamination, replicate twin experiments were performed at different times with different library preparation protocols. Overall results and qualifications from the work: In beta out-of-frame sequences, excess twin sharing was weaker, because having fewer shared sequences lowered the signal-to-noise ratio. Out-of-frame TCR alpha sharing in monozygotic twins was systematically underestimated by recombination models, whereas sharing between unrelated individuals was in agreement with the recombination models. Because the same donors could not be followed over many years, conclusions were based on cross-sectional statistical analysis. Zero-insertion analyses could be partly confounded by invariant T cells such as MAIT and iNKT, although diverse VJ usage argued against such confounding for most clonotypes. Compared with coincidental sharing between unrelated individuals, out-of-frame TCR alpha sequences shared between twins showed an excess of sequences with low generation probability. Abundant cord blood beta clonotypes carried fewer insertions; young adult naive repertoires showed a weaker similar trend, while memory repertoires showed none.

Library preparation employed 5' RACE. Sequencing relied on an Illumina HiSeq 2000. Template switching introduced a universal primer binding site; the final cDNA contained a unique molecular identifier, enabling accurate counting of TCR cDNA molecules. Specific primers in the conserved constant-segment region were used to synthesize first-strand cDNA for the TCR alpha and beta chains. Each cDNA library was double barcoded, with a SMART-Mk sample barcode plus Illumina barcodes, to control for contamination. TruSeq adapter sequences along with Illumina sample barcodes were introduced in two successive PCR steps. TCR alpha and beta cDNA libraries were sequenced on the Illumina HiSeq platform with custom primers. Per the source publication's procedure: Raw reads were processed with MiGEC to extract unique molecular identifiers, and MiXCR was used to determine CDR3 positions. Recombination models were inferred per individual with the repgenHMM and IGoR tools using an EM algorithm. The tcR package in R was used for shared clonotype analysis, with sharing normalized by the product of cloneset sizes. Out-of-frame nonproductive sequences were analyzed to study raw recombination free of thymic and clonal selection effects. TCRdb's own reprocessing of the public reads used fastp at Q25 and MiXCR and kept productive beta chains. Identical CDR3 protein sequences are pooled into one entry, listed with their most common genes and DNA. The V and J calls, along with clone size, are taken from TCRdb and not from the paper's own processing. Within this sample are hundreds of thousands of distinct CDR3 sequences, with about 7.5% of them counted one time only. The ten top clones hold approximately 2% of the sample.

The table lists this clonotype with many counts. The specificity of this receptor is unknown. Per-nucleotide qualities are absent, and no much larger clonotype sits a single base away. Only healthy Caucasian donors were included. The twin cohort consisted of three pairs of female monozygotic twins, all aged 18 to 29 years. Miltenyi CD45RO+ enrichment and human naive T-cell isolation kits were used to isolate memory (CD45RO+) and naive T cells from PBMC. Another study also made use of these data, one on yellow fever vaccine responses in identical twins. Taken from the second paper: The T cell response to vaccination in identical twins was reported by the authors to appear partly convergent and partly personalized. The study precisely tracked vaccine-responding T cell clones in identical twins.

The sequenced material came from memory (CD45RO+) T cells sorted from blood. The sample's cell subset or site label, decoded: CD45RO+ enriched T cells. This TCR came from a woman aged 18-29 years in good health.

The DNA reads TGTGCCAGCAGCCACCGGGACAGGGAAACTGTGAATGGCTACACCTTC. It translates to CASSHRDRETVNGYTF. This receptor chain uses TRBV3-1 and TRBJ1-2, with 9 bases in between that match TRBD1. Per the germline V gene (reference sequence), LGHDT is the CDR1 and YNNKEL is the CDR2. V loses 3 bases at its end and J loses 6 bases; junction bases beyond the gene matches: 11. From its cysteine to its phenylalanine, the CDR3 spans 16 amino acids. The DNA shown is the 48-base CDR3, in frame from base 1.